This T cell receptor (beta chain) stems from a study of blood T cell repertoires in COVID-19. Study summary: Donors in the United States, Italy and Spain gave samples during acute or convalescent COVID-19. T cells, B-cell-depleted T cells, or PBMCs provided the cDNA or gDNA that served as material.

This CDR3 has 12 residues. Deletions cut 2 bases from V and 8 bases from J, with 9 bases between. The germline gives CDR1 MNHEY, CDR2 SVGAGI. In the authors' workflow: Amplification from reference gene primers served as the basis for estimated nucleated cell counts. Method: immunoSEQ multiplex PCR; TCRdb's copy keeps in-frame clones and lacks some. The DNA was the basis for D and trimming; V, J and clone size are from that table. This table holds some 240,000 clones, approximately 82% found once. Material for sequencing was peripheral blood. The J gene is TRBJ1-1, the V gene TRBV6-5; perhaps TRBD1 as D (6 bases). This sequence was found in a woman aged 40 to 50 who had recovered from COVID-19. CDR3 residues: CASSYPGQEAFF. The CDR3 nucleotides read TGTGCCAGCAGTTACCCGGGACAAGAAGCTTTCTTT.